The present entry profiles one T cell receptor beta chain with its context. The CDR3 is 11 residues long. V gave up 6 bases and J gave up 4 bases, with 3 bases separating them. CDR1 is SNHLY and CDR2 is FYNNEI in the germline V gene. TCRdb's copy holds only in-frame clones and misses some; the assay was immunoSEQ multiplex PCR. The sample contains 100,000 to 120,000 clones, nearly 90% of which appear only once. Time point of the sample: after dendritic cell vaccination, including at tumor progression/relapse. This sample was included in a study of glioma-infiltrating T cells after dendritic cell vaccination. Study-wide context: Autologous tumor lysate-pulsed dendritic cell vaccination was given between the early 2000s and the early 2010s. Dendritic cells derived from monocytes and pulsed with autologous tumor lysate formed the vaccine.

The starting material was blood, obtained after dendritic cell vaccination. The sequence was obtained from a human donor with glioblastoma. The genes are TRBV2 and TRBJ2-2; no clear D gene. CDR3 bases: TGTGCCAGCAGCGGCACCGGGGAGCTGTTTTTT. Translated, it gives CASSGTGELFF.